Listed here are 20 T cell receptor beta chains from one sample, sequenced in a study of blood T cell repertoires in COVID-19. Repertoires were generated with immunoSEQ multiplex PCR, while TCRdb's copy carries only in-frame clones and drops some. Of under 200,000 clones in the sample, 88% were seen once. Material: peripheral blood. The receptors originated from a man in his late teens or twenties with active or convalescent COVID-19.

V usage is TRBV5-4 and J usage is TRBJ2-6; tentative D call: TRBD1 (5 bases). Germline V gives CDR1 SGHNT, CDR2 YYREEE (reference sequence). This CDR3 spans 16 amino acids. Trimming took off 0 bases at V and 0 bases at J, with 7 bases between the two ends. Here the CDR3 reads CASSLGQNSGANVLTF. CDR3 DNA sequence: TGTGCCAGCAGCTTGGGACAGAACTCTGGGGCCAACGTCCTGACTTTC.

Notes on this clone: This sample also contains other DNA sequences that code for the same CDR3. This chain connects TRBV19 to TRBJ1-1; D not certain. Germline assignment: CDR1 LNHDA and CDR2 SQIVND (reference sequence). The CDR3 is made up of 13 amino acids. V was shortened by 0 bases and J by 1 base, with 3 bases between the two germline ends. CDR3 DNA: TGTGCCAGTAGTATAGATCGGAACACTGAAGCTTTCTTT. The encoded protein is CASSIDRNTEAFF. Full variable domain (remainder filled in from reference TRBV19 and TRBJ1-1): DGGITQSPKYLFRKEGQNVTLSCEQNLNHDAMYWYRQDPGQGLRLIYYSQIVNDFQKGDIAEGYSVSREKKESFPLTVTSAQKNPTAFYLCASSIDRNTEAFFGQGTRLTVV.

J is TRBJ1-4 and V is TRBV4-3; 8 positions agree with TRBD1. CDR3 length equals 18 residues. Germline V lookup: CDR1 LGHNA, CDR2 YSLEER. V lost 2 bases and J lost 0; bases outside the gene matches: 8. This CDR3 reads CASSQQPRGRSTNEKLFF. CDR3 DNA: TGCGCCAGCAGCCAACAACCCAGGGGGCGATCAACTAATGAAAAACTGTTTTTT.

The chain links TRBV19 to TRBJ1-2; 10 bases agree with TRBD1. With V trimmed by 5 bases and J by 2 bases, 5 bases remained unmatched. Per germline, CDR1 LNHDA and CDR2 SQIVND (reference sequence). This CDR3 comprises 15 residues. The DNA for the CDR3 is TGTGCCAGTAGTCCCAAGACAGGGGGCAACTATGGCTACACCTTC. Translation gives CASSPKTGGNYGYTF.

This chain uses TRBV19 with TRBJ2-7; 9 nucleotides match TRBD2. Germline CDR1 reads LNHDA; CDR2 reads SQIVND (reference sequence). CDR3 length: 16 amino acids. V shed 6 bases and J 3 bases; nucleotides not matched to a gene: 12. CDR3 in amino acids: CASSSPYSGSLYEQYF. Written as DNA, the CDR3 is TGTGCCAGTAGCAGCCCCTATAGCGGGAGTCTCTACGAGCAGTACTTC.

The chain carries TRBV7-9 and TRBJ2-2, with D possibly TRBD1 on 6 matching bases. Germline assignment: CDR1 SEHNR and CDR2 FQNEAQ (reference sequence). The V and J ends lost 4 bases and 0 bases respectively, with 15 bases between them. This CDR3 contains 17 residues. CDR3 nucleotide sequence: TGTGCCAGCAGCTCCCCACAGGGCTCCTCGAACACCGGGGAGCTGTTTTTT. This gives the protein CASSSPQGSSNTGELFF. The complete variable domain, with remaining parts taken from reference TRBV7-9 and TRBJ2-2, reads DTGVSQNPRHKITKRGQNVTFRCDPISEHNRLYWYRQTLGQGPEFLTYFQNEAQLEKSRLLSDRFSAERPKGSFSTLEIQRTEQGDSAMYLCASSSPQGSSNTGELFFGEGSRLTVL.

V is TRBV19 and J is TRBJ2-1, with 9 nucleotides matching TRBD2. The V and J ends lost 9 bases and 9 bases, in that order; junction bases with no gene match: 12. The germline CDR1 and CDR2 sequences are LNHDA and SQIVND (reference sequence). CDR3 length: 14 amino acids. For the CDR3, the DNA is TGTGCCAGCAAAAGGACTAGCGCGGCATCTGAGCAGTTCTTC. Encoded protein: CASKRTSAASEQFF.

The chain combines TRBV6-1 with TRBJ2-2; D call uncertain. This CDR3 spans 14 amino acids. The ends were cut back, 2 bases at V and 1 base at J, with 5 bases in the middle. From germline, CDR1 is MNHNS and CDR2 SASEGT. CDR3: CASSENRNTGELFF. The CDR3 DNA reads as TGTGCCAGCAGTGAAAATCGGAACACCGGGGAGCTGTTTTTT.

The V gene is TRBV6-2 or TRBV6-3, the J gene TRBJ1-1, with D possibly TRBD1 on 5 matching bases. V lost 2 bases and J lost 2, with 9 bases in between. Per germline, CDR1 MNHEY and CDR2 SVGEGT. The CDR3 totals 14 residues. Written as DNA, the CDR3 is TGTGCCAGCAGTTACCAGGGAGGAAACACTGAAGCTTTCTTT. Protein product: CASSYQGGNTEAFF.

The chain joins TRBV7-2 to TRBJ1-2, with 8 bases fitting TRBD1. This CDR3 spans 14 amino acids. Looked up from germline, CDR1 is SGHTA and CDR2 is FQGNSA. The V gene end was trimmed by 2 bases and the J gene end by 5 bases; junction bases not matched to a gene: 4. Here the CDR3 reads CASSLQGAQYGYTF. CDR3 nucleotides: TGTGCCAGCAGCTTACAGGGGGCGCAGTATGGCTACACCTTC.

The chain couples TRBV5-6 to TRBJ1-1; TRBD1 matches 7 bases. Germline V gene lookup returns CDR1 SGHDT and CDR2 YYEEEE. The CDR3 covers 13 residues. J gave up 4 bases and V 4 bases, and 4 bases lay outside the gene matches. The CDR3 reads CASSAGQPTEAFF. The CDR3 DNA is TGTGCCAGCAGCGCGGGACAGCCCACTGAAGCTTTCTTT.

The rearrangement uses TRBV6-1 and TRBJ2-1; possibly TRBD2 for D (6 bases). V lost 3 bases and J 2 bases, leaving 11 bases between the germline ends. The germline CDR1 and CDR2 sequences are MNHNS and SASEGT. This CDR3 spans 15 amino acids. CDR3 sequence reads: CASSEGLPPYNEQFF. The CDR3 DNA reads TGTGCCAGCAGTGAGGGACTCCCCCCCTACAATGAGCAGTTCTTC.

CDR3 loop: CASSRSGTYTDTQYF. As DNA, the CDR3 is TGTGCCAGCAGCCGTAGCGGGACATACACAGATACGCAGTATTTT. The chain joins TRBV7-2 to TRBJ2-3, with 8 bases fitting TRBD2. Germline CDR1 reads SGHTA; CDR2 reads FQGNSA. Losses at the gene ends were 5 bases for V and 2 bases for J; bases not matched to a gene: 6. This CDR3 is built from 15 residues.

The chain employs TRBV27 and TRBJ2-2; D is possibly TRBD2 (6 bases). V was trimmed by 1 base and J by 2 bases, leaving 8 bases between them. Germline CDR1 and CDR2: MNHEY and SMNVEV (reference sequence). The CDR3 sequence is 15 residues long. CDR3 region: CASSLFAGNTGELFF. As DNA, the CDR3 is TGTGCCAGCAGTTTATTTGCGGGAAACACCGGGGAGCTGTTTTTT.

The rearrangement uses TRBV21-1 and TRBJ2-1; the table assigns TRBD2, which was not confirmed against the DNA. TRBV21-1 is termed a pseudogene. This CDR3 spans 17 amino acids. CDR3 bases: TGTGCCAGCAGCACTCTCCCGGCTAGCGGGGTCGCCCATGAGCAGTTCTTC. Its protein is CASSTLPASGVAHEQFF.

The chain recombines TRBV19 with TRBJ2-1, with D unclear. Between the trimmed V and J ends, which lost 3 bases and 9 bases, there was a span of 9 bases. Germline CDR1 is LNHDA and CDR2 is SQIVND (reference sequence). This CDR3 comprises 12 residues. CDR3 sequence reads: CASSITYAEQFF. DNA for the CDR3: TGTGCCAGTAGTATTACCTATGCTGAGCAGTTCTTC.

The V call is TRBV11-2, the J call TRBJ1-1; D is possibly TRBD1 (6 bases). V was clipped by 1 base and J by 1 base, with 10 bases between them. Germline V CDR1 and CDR2: SGHAT, FQNNGV. The CDR3 loop spans 15 amino acids. For the CDR3, the DNA is TGTGCCAGCAGCTTAGGTGGCAGGGGGAACACTGAAGCTTTCTTT. This encodes CASSLGGRGNTEAFF.

V and J are TRBV6-1 and TRBJ2-3; D might be TRBD1 (6 bases). V shed 3 bases and J shed 6 bases, with 16 bases lying between them. Per germline, CDR1 MNHNS and CDR2 SASEGT. The CDR3 is 15 amino acids. CDR3 bases: TGTGCCAGCAGTGATCAGGGGTCACGGTCGGATACGCAGTATTTT. This translates into CASSDQGSRSDTQYF.

The chain recombines TRBV27 with TRBJ1-6; 7 bases are shared with TRBD1. With 2 bases clipped from V and 4 bases from J, the junction kept 2 bases outside the gene matches. Germline CDR1 MNHEY, CDR2 SMNVEV (reference sequence). The CDR3 loop spans 15 amino acids. The DNA of the CDR3 is TGTGCCAGCAGTTTAGACAGGGAGTATAATTCACCCCTCCACTTT. This translates into CASSLDREYNSPLHF.

The genes are TRBV4-3 and TRBJ2-1; 9 positions match TRBD2. CDR3 length: 16 residues. Germline CDR1 reads LGHNA; CDR2 reads YSLEER. J was trimmed by 5 bases and V by 3 bases; bases with no gene match: 8. The CDR3 nucleotides are TGCGCCAGCAGCCAGGGACTAGCCAGGGGCAACAATGAGCAGTTCTTC. Translating it yields CASSQGLARGNNEQFF.